The entry below gives a single TCR beta chain sequence along with its context. This entry comes from a study of blood T cell repertoires in COVID-19. TCRdb's table, derived via immunoSEQ multiplex PCR, lists solely in-frame clones and lacks some. The table lists a few hundred thousand clones, around 90% of them singletons, with 1% in the top ten. V trimming: 5 bases; J trimming: 2 bases; junction bases outside the gene matches: 5. The CDR3 length is 15 residues. Per the germline V gene, CDR1 is SGHTA and CDR2 is FQGTGA. The cohort comprised adults aged about 18 to 89 years residing in approximately 22 US areas. Cohort allocation depended upon clinical history that participants reported.

The receptor was isolated from a woman in her thirties who had recovered from COVID-19. The chain links TRBV7-3 to TRBJ2-1; 8 positions agree with TRBD1. Material: PBMCs or T cells enriched from blood (not recorded which). CDR3 DNA sequence: TGTGCCAGCAGCCTTGACAGGGGAACCTACAATGAGCAGTTCTTC. Translating gives CASSLDRGTYNEQFF. The full variable domain, rest sourced from reference TRBV7-3 and TRBJ2-1, is GAGVSQTPSNKVTEKGKYVELRCDPISGHTALYWYRQSLGQGPEFLIYFQGTGAADDSGLPNDRFFAVRPEGSVSTLKIQRTERGDSAVYLCASSLDRGTYNEQFFGPGTRLTVL.